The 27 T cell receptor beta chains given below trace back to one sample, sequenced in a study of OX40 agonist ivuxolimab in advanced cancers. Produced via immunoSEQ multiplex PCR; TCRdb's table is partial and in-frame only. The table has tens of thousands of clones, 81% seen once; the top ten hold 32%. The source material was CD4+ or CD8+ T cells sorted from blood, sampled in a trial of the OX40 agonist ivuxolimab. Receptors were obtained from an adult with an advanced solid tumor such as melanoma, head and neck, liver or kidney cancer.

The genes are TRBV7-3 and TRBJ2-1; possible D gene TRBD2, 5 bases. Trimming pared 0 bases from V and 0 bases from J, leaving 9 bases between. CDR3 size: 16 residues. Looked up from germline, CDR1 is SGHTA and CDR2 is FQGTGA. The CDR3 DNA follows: TGTGCCAGCAGCTTAACGGAAGGGAGCTCCTACAATGAGCAGTTCTTC. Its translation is CASSLTEGSSYNEQFF.

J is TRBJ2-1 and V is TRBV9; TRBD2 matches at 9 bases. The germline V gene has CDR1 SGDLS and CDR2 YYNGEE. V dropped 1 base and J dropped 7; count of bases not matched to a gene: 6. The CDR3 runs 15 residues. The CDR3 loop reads CASSVWASGKNEQFF. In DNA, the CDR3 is TGTGCCAGCAGCGTATGGGCTAGCGGGAAGAATGAGCAGTTCTTC.

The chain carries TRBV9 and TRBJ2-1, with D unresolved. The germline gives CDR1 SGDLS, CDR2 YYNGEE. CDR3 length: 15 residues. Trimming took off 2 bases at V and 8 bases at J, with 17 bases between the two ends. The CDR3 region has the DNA TGTGCCAGCAGCGTGACTGGGAACGAGGTAGATGAGCAGTTCTTC. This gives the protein CASSVTGNEVDEQFF.

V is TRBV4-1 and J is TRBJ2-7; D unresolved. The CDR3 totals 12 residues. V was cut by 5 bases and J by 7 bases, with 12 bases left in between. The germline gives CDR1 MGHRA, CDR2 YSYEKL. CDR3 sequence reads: CASSSQEMEQYF. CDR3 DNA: TGCGCCAGCAGCAGCCAAGAGATGGAGCAGTACTTC.

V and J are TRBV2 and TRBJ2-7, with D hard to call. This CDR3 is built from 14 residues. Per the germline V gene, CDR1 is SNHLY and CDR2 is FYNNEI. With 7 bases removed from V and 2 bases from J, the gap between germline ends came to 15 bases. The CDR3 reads CASIKGQVTYEQYF. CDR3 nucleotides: TGTGCCAGCATCAAAGGTCAGGTTACCTACGAGCAGTACTTC.

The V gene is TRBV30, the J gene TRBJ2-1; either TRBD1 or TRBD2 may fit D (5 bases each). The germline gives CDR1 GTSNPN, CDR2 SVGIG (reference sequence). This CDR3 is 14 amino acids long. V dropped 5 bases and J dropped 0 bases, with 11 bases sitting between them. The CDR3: CAWDGDGSYNEQFF. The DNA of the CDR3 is TGTGCCTGGGACGGGGACGGCTCCTACAATGAGCAGTTCTTC.

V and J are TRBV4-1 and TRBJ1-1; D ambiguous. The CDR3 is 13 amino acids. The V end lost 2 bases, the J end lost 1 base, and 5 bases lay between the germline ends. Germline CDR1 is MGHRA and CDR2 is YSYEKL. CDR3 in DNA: TGCGCCAGCAGCCAACTGTCGAACACTGAAGCTTTCTTT. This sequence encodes CASSQLSNTEAFF.

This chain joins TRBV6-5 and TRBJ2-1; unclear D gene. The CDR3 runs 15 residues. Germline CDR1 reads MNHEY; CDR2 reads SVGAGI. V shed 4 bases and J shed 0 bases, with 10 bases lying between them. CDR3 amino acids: CASSWSGDSYNEQFF. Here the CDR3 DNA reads TGTGCCAGCAGTTGGTCAGGAGACTCCTACAATGAGCAGTTCTTC.

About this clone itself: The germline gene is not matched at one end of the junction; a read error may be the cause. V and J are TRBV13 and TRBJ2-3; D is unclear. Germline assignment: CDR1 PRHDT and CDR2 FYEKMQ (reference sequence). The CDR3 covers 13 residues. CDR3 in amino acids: CASSLGADLSPFF. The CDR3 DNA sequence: TGTGCCAGCAGCTTAGGGGCGGACCTTTCTCCTTTTTTT.

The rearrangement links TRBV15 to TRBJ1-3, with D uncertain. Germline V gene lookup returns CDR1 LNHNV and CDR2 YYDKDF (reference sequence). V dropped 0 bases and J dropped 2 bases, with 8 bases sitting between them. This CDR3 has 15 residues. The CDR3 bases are TGTGCCACCAGCAGAGATTTAGGGACTGGAAACACCATATATTTT. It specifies CATSRDLGTGNTIYF.

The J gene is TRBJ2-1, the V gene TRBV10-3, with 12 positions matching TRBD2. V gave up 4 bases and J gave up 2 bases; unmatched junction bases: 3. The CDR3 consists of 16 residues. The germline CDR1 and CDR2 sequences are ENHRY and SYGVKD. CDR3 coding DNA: TGTGCCATCAGTGGGCTAGCGGGAGGGCCCTACAATGAGCAGTTCTTC. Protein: CAISGLAGGPYNEQFF.

CDR3: CASSPGTGDNQPQHF. Here the CDR3 DNA reads TGTGCCAGCAGCCCCGGGACAGGGGACAATCAGCCCCAGCATTTT. The rearrangement joins TRBV4-2 to TRBJ1-5; 10 bases align to TRBD1. This CDR3 has 15 amino acids. Germline V CDR1 and CDR2: LGHNA, YNFKEQ. Trimming took 4 bases from V and 3 from J; bases not matched to a gene: 3.

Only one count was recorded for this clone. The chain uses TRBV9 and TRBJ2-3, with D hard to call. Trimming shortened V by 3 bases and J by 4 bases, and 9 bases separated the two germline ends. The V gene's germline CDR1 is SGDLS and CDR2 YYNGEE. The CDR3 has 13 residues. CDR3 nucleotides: TGTGCCAGCAGCGAGCTCGGGCCAGATACGCAGTATTTT. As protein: CASSELGPDTQYF.

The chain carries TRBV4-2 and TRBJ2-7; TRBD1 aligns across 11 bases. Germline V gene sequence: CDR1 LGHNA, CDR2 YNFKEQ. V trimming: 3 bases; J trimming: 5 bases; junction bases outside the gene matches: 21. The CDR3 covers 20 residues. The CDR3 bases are TGTGCCAGCAGCCAGATAACCGGGACAGGGGGGTTTAATAGTCTCGACGAGCAGTACTTC. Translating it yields CASSQITGTGGFNSLDEQYF.

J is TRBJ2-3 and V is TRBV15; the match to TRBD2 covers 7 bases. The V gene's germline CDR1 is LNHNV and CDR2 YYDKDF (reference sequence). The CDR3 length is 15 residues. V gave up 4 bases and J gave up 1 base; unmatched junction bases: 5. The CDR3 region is CATSNERGGTDTQYF. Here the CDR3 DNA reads TGTGCCACCAGCAACGAGCGGGGCGGCACAGATACGCAGTATTTT.

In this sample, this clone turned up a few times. The chain's CDR3 is CASSSTTGAIYEQYF. The CDR3 bases are TGTGCCAGCAGCTCTACCACAGGGGCCATCTACGAGCAGTACTTC. V is TRBV7-9 and J is TRBJ2-7; 7 nucleotides align to TRBD1. The junction had 9 bases not matched to a gene; V was cut back by 4 bases and J by 3 bases. The CDR3 is 15 residues long. Germline V gives CDR1 SEHNR, CDR2 FQNEAQ (reference sequence).

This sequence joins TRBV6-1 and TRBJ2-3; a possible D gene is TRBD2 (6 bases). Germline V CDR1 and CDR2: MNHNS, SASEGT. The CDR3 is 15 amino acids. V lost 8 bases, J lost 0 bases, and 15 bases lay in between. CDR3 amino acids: CASGDFLTSTDTQYF. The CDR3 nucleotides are TGTGCCAGCGGGGACTTCTTGACTAGCACAGATACGCAGTATTTT.

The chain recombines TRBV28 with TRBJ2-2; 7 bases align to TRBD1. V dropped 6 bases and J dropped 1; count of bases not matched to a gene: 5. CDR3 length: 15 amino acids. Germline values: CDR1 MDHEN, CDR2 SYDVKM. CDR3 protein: CASSRQGWNTGELFF. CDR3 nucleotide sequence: TGTGCCAGCAGCAGACAGGGATGGAACACCGGGGAGCTGTTTTTT. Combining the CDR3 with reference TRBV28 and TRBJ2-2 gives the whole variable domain DVKVTQSSRYLVKRTGEKVFLECVQDMDHENMFWYRQDPGLGLRLIYFSYDVKMKEKGDIPEGYSVSREKKERFSLILESASTNQTSMYLCASSRQGWNTGELFFGEGSRLTVL.

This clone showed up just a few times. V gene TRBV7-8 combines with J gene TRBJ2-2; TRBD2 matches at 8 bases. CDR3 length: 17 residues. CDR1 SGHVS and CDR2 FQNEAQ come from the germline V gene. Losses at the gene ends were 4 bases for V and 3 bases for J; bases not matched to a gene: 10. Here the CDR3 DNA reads TGTGCCAGCAGCTCCCGCGGACTAGCCCGCGACACCGGGGAGCTGTTTTTT. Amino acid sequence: CASSSRGLARDTGELFF.

This CDR3 is CASSYRDRAVQAFF. Written as DNA, the CDR3 is TGCGCCAGCAGCTACCGGGACAGGGCAGTGCAAGCTTTCTTT. The V call is TRBV4-1, the J call TRBJ1-1; TRBD1 matches 9 bases. CDR3 length equals 14 residues. CDR1 and CDR2 (germline): MGHRA, YSYEKL. Trimming cost V 5 bases and J 9 bases; bases outside gene matches: 10.

This chain's CDR3 is CASSQFTGQAYEQYF. CDR3 nucleotides: TGCGCCAGCAGCCAATTCACGGGACAAGCCTACGAGCAGTACTTC. The chain couples TRBV4-1 to TRBJ2-7; D may be TRBD1 (6 bases). From germline, CDR1 is MGHRA and CDR2 YSYEKL. The CDR3 loop spans 15 amino acids. The V gene lost 2 bases and the J gene lost 2 bases, with 13 bases spanning the gap.

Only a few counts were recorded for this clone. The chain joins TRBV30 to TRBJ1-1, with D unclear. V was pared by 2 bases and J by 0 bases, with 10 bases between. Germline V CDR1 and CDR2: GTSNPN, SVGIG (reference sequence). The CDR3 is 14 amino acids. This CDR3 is CAWSKGYMNTEAFF. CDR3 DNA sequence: TGTGCCTGGAGTAAGGGCTACATGAACACTGAAGCTTTCTTT.

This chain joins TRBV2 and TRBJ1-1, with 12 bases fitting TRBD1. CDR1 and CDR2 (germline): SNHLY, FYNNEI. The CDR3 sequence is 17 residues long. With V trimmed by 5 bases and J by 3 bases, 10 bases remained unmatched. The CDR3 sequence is CASSKRGQGAFHTEAFF. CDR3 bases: TGTGCCAGCAGTAAACGGGGACAGGGGGCATTCCACACTGAAGCTTTCTTT. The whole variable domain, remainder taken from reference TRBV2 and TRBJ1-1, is EPEVTQTPSHQVTQMGQEVILRCVPISNHLYFYWYRQILGQKVEFLVSFYNNEISEKSEIFDDQFSVERPDGSNFTLKIRSTKLEDSAMYFCASSKRGQGAFHTEAFFGQGTRLTVV.

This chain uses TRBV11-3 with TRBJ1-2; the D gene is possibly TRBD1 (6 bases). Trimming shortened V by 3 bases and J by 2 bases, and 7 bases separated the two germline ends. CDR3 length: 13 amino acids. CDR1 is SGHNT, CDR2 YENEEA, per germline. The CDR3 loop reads CASSFGQNYGYTF. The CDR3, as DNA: TGTGCCAGCAGCTTTGGACAGAACTATGGCTACACCTTC.

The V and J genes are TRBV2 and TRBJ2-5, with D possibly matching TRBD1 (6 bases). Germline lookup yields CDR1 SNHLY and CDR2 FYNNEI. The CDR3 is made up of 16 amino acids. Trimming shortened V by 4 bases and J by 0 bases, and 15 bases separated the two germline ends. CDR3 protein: CASSARTASDQETQYF. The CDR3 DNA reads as TGTGCCAGCAGTGCGAGGACAGCCTCAGACCAAGAGACCCAGTACTTC.

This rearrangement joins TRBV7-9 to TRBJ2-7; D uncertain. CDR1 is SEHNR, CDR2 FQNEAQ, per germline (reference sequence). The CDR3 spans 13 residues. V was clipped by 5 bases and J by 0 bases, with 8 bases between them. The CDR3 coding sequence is TGTGCCAGCAGCACCATTAGCTCCTACGAGCAGTACTTC. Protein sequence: CASSTISSYEQYF.

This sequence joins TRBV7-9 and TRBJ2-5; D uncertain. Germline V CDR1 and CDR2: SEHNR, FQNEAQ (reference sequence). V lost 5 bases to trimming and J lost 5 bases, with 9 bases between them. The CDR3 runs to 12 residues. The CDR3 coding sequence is TGTGCCAGCAGCCCCCGGCCGGAGACCCAGTACTTC. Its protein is CASSPRPETQYF.